The rows below give T cell receptor beta chains drawn from one sample of a study of shared clonotypes between healthy human individuals. Sequenced by immunoSEQ multiplex PCR; TCRdb stores in-frame clones only, minus some. The sample consists of a few hundred thousand clones, roughly 97% of them appearing once. The sample was naive CD4+ T cells sorted from blood. Receptor source: a woman in her 30s in good health. CDR3s include the opening cysteine and the closing phenylalanine or tryptophan.

v_gene	j_gene	CDR3aa
TRBV2	TRBJ1-1	CASSVRAEAFF
TRBV28	TRBJ2-2	CASRRQGYTGELFF
TRBV14	TRBJ2-5	CASSQDRTSPGKETQYF
TRBV28	TRBJ2-1	CASSYSPGQGGNEQFF
TRBV28	TRBJ2-2	CASSLQGRVRSGELFF
TRBV6-6	TRBJ1-1	CASSYRAASEAFF
TRBV7-2	TRBJ1-3	CASSPWTGRSSGNTIYF
TRBV18	TRBJ2-2	CASSPSQGANTGELFF
TRBV10-3	TRBJ1-1	CAISGGTNRLAFF
TRBV5-4	NA	CASSLGEVGEQYF
TRBV5-1	TRBJ2-7	CASSHGTSGRVLPSYEQYF
TRBV7-9	TRBJ1-3	CASSPGVSGRSGNTIYF
TRBV2	TRBJ2-1	CASSGANEQFF
TRBV15	TRBJ2-7	CATSSSRDLYYEQYF
TRBV5-1	TRBJ2-1	CASSQGGNNEQFF
TRBV2	TRBJ2-3	CASRAGLAGHTDTQYF
TRBV5-6	TRBJ1-2	CASSPGHPPRGYTF
TRBV9	TRBJ1-4	CASSEGPSGGSFPLLFF
TRBV27	TRBJ2-3	CASSNKGQGGFAQYF
TRBV19	TRBJ2-1	CATKAGKYNEQFF
TRBV11-2	TRBJ2-1	CASSPYLKRESSYNEQFF
TRBV7-7	TRBJ1-5	CASSPGPDQPQHF
TRBV11-3	TRBJ2-3	CASSLSAGVPQYF
TRBV28	TRBJ2-1	CASSSAGIGDEQFF
TRBV6-5	TRBJ2-1	CASSYRSSYNEQFF
TRBV5-1	TRBJ2-7	CASSRQGLTSYEQYF
TRBV11-2	TRBJ2-1	CASSLGLYNEQFF
TRBV9	TRBJ2-7	CASSAKGGLNPYEQYF
TRBV7-3	TRBJ2-1	CASSSRSRASYNEQFF
TRBV9	TRBJ2-7	CASSPGLAESYEQYF
TRBV6-6	TRBJ2-2	CASSYRTENTGELFF
TRBV28	TRBJ2-1	CASSLGIYEQFF
TRBV7-3	TRBJ2-1	CASSSTGTGAYNEQFF
TRBV28	TRBJ2-6	CASAPGSSGANVLTF
TRBV19	TRBJ2-7	CASSIADSIYEQYF
TRBV4-2	TRBJ2-7	CASSQDGLAGAYEQYF
TRBV11-2	TRBJ2-5	CASSRRGNPGAQTQYF
TRBV2	TRBJ2-3	CASRRGTDTQYF
TRBV6-5	TRBJ2-4	CASSSASGNIQYF
TRBV10-2	TRBJ2-1	CASRISGSSYNEQFF
TRBV6-6	TRBJ2-5	CASSYTSGKETQYF
TRBV5-1	TRBJ2-3	CASTIDITSGRTDTQYF
TRBV19	TRBJ1-2	CASRTGDYGYTF
TRBV19	TRBJ2-1	CASSMGLAKQFF